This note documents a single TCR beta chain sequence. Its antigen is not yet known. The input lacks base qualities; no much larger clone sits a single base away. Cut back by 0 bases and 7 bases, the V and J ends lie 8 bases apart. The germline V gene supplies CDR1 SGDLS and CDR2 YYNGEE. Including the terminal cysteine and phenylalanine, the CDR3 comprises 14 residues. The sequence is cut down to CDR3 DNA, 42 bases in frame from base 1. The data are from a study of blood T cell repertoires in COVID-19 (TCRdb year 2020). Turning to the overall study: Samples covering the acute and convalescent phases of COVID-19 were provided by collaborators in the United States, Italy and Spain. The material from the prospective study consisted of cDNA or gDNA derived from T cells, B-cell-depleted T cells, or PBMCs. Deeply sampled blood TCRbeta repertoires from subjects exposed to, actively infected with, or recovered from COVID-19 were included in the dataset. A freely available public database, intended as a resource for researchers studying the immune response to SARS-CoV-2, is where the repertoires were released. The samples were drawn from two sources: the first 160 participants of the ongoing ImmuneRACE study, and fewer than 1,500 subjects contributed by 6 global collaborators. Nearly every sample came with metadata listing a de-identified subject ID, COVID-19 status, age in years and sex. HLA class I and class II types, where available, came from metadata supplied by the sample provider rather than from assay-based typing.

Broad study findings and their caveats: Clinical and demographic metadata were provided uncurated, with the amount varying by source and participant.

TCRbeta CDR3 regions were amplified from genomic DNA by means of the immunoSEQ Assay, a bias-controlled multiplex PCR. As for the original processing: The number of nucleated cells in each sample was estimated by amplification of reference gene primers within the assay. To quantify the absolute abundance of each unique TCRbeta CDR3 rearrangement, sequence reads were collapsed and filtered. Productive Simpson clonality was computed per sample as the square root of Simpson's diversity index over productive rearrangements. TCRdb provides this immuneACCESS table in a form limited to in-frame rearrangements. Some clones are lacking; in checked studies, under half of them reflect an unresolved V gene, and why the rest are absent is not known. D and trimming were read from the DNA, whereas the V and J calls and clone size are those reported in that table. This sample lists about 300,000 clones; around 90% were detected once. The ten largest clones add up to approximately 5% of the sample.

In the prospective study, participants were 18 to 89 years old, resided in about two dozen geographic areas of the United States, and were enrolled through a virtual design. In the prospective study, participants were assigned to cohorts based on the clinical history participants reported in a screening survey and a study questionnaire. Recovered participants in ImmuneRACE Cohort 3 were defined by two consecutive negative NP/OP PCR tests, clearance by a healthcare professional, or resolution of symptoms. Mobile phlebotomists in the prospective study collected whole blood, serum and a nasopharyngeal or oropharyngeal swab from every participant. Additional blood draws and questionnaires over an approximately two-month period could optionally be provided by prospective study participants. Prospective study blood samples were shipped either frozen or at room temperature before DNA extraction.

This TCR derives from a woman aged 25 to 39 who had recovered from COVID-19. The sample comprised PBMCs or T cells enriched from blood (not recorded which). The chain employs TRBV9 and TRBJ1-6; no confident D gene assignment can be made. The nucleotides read TGTGCCAGCAGCGTAGGAGGCGGGAATTCACCCCTCCACTTT. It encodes CASSVGGGNSPLHF.